The 22 T cell receptor beta chains in this list originate from one sample, sequenced in a study of T cell changes during pregnancy in multiple sclerosis (dated 2019 in TCRdb). The library was made by the immunoSEQ multiplex PCR assay. TCRdb re-hosts the immuneACCESS table, in-frame sequences only. Its copies lack some clones; in the studies checked, an unresolved V gene accounts for under half of them, and the cause for the rest is not known. The sample records approximately 38,000 clones, about 95% of which are singletons. The ten largest clones capture less than 2% of the sample. This specimen consisted of peripheral blood, obtained in the third trimester of pregnancy. These receptor sequences come from a female donor with multiple sclerosis, enrolled in a pregnancy study.

V usage is TRBV5-4 and J usage is TRBJ2-3; 9 bases fit TRBD2. The CDR3 is made up of 16 amino acids. The germline CDR1 and CDR2 sequences are SGHNT and YYREEE (reference sequence). V lost 4 bases to trimming and J lost 6 bases; unmatched junction nucleotides: 12. The CDR3 spells CASSPSAGGPRDTQYF. CDR3 bases: TGTGCCAGCAGCCCTTCCGCGGGAGGGCCAAGGGATACGCAGTATTTT.

The chain carries TRBV25-1 and TRBJ1-2, with D possibly TRBD1 on 6 matching bases. Germline V gives CDR1 MGHDK, CDR2 SYGVNS. This CDR3 contains 12 residues. Deletions cut 4 bases from V and 5 bases from J, with 8 bases between. The CDR3 protein is CASSVQGYGYTF. In DNA form, the CDR3 reads TGTGCCAGCAGTGTACAGGGTTATGGCTACACCTTC.

The gene calls are TRBV5-1 and TRBJ2-7; TRBD1 matches at 9 bases. This CDR3 is built from 14 residues. V trimming: 4 bases; J trimming: 4 bases; junction bases outside the gene matches: 6. Germline CDR1 is SGHRS and CDR2 is YFSETQ. The CDR3 sequence: CASSPRDRAYEQYF. The CDR3 region has the DNA TGCGCCAGCAGCCCCCGGGACAGGGCTTACGAGCAGTACTTC.

V and J are TRBV6-6 and TRBJ1-3; D is ambiguous. Germline values: CDR1 MNHNY, CDR2 SVGAGI (reference sequence). The CDR3 sequence is 15 residues long. The V and J ends lost 8 bases and 0 bases respectively, with 14 bases between them. CDR3: CASSFSQDSGNTIYF. The CDR3 DNA reads TGTGCCAGCTCATTCTCTCAGGACTCTGGAAACACCATATATTTT.

This clone was counted once. V is TRBV19 and J is TRBJ2-7; D might be TRBD2 (6 bases). This CDR3 spans 13 amino acids. V was cut by 3 bases and J by 5 bases, with 11 bases left in between. Germline values: CDR1 LNHDA, CDR2 SQIVND (reference sequence). CDR3 amino acids: CASSIGGFHEQYF. In DNA, the CDR3 is TGTGCCAGTAGTATTGGGGGGTTCCACGAGCAGTACTTC.

The CDR3 spells CASSVGGGQGAGGELFF. In DNA, the CDR3 is TGTGCCAGCAGCGTAGGGGGGGGACAGGGGGCAGGCGGGGAGCTGTTTTTT. V gene TRBV9 combines with J gene TRBJ2-2, with 12 positions matching TRBD1. The CDR3 spans 17 residues. Trimming took 0 bases from V and 7 from J; bases not matched to a gene: 7. Germline values: CDR1 SGDLS, CDR2 YYNGEE.

The chain has TRBV11-2 and TRBJ1-2, with 7 bases aligning to TRBD1. J was trimmed by 5 bases and V by 3 bases; bases with no gene match: 6. This CDR3 is built from 14 residues. CDR1 and CDR2 from the germline V gene are SGHAT and FQNNGV. The CDR3 sequence is CASSFTGTEYGYTF. In DNA form, the CDR3 reads TGTGCCAGCAGCTTTACCGGGACAGAATATGGCTACACCTTC.

The genes are TRBV6-6 and TRBJ2-1, with 7 bases aligning to TRBD1. The length of the CDR3 is 15 residues. The germline V gene encodes CDR1 MNHNY and CDR2 SVGAGI (reference sequence). The V gene end was trimmed by 0 bases and the J gene end by 2 bases; junction bases not matched to a gene: 1. The CDR3 region has the DNA TGTGCCAGCAGTTACTCGGGACAGCCCTACAATGAGCAGTTCTTC. It yields the protein CASSYSGQPYNEQFF.

The chain couples TRBV10-3 to TRBJ2-2; D is ambiguous. Trimming took off 8 bases at V and 7 bases at J, with 8 bases between the two ends. The V gene's germline CDR1 is ENHRY and CDR2 SYGVKD. The CDR3 consists of 11 residues. The CDR3 nucleotides read TGTGCCATCCAGGTCGTCGGGGAGCTGTTTTTT. Translating gives CAIQVVGELFF.

The chain employs TRBV27 and TRBJ2-7; 7 nucleotides match TRBD1. V trimming: 5 bases; J trimming: 3 bases; junction bases outside the gene matches: 10. The CDR3 has 15 amino acids. CDR1 is MNHEY, CDR2 SMNVEV, per germline (reference sequence). CDR3 coding DNA: TGTGCCAGCAGTCCCGAAATCAGGACAGGCTACGAGCAGTACTTC. This sequence encodes CASSPEIRTGYEQYF.

This chain links TRBV13 with TRBJ2-1; TRBD2 matches 14 bases. V lost 5 bases to trimming and J lost 8 bases; unmatched junction nucleotides: 5. The CDR3 runs to 15 residues. Germline V lookup: CDR1 PRHDT, CDR2 FYEKMQ (reference sequence). CDR3 in DNA: TGTGCCAGCAGCCCCCGACTAGCGGGAGGGGATGAGCAGTTCTTC. Translating it yields CASSPRLAGGDEQFF.

This clone was detected once. V usage is TRBV19 and J usage is TRBJ2-3; 8 bases match TRBD2. This CDR3 comprises 16 residues. The V gene end was trimmed by 7 bases and the J gene end by 2 bases; junction bases not matched to a gene: 11. Per the germline V gene, CDR1 is LNHDA and CDR2 is SQIVND (reference sequence). The CDR3 sequence is CASKGVREGITDTQYF. Here the CDR3 DNA reads TGTGCCAGTAAAGGGGTTCGGGAGGGGATCACAGATACGCAGTATTTT.

The chain employs TRBV18 and TRBJ1-5, with D possibly being TRBD1 (5 bases). The CDR3 is 15 amino acids. Per germline, CDR1 KGHSH and CDR2 LQKENI. The V and J ends lost 0 bases and 3 bases respectively, with 9 bases between them. CDR3 region: CASSPPGGFNQPQHF. CDR3 DNA sequence: TGTGCCAGCTCACCACCGGGGGGTTTCAATCAGCCCCAGCATTTT. The whole variable domain, remainder taken from reference TRBV18 and TRBJ1-5, is NAGVMQNPRHLVRRRGQEARLRCSPMKGHSHVYWYRQLPEEGLKFMVYLQKENIIDESGMPKERFSAEFPKEGPSILRIQQVVRGDSAAYFCASSPPGGFNQPQHFGDGTRLSIL.

This clone was counted a single time. The chain employs TRBV5-1 and TRBJ2-5; TRBD1 aligns across 7 bases. Germline V gene lookup returns CDR1 SGHRS and CDR2 YFSETQ. Trimming removed 2 bases from V and 0 bases from J; junction bases left unmatched: 4. This CDR3 has 15 amino acids. The CDR3 nucleotides read TGCGCCAGCAGCTTCCTACAGGGGTACCAAGAGACCCAGTACTTC. It specifies CASSFLQGYQETQYF.

About this clone itself: At one end the junction does not follow the germline gene, possibly because of a read error. The chain combines TRBV5-1 with TRBJ1-4; 7 bases are shared with TRBD1. Germline-derived CDR1 and CDR2 are SGHRS and YFSETQ. This CDR3 is 14 amino acids long. For the CDR3, the DNA is TGCGCCAGCAGCTTGGACCAGGGGGATGAGAAACTGTTTTTT. It translates to CASSLDQGDEKLFF.

The CDR3 region is CAWSSPGQTSYEQYF. The CDR3 DNA reads TGTGCCTGGAGTTCCCCGGGACAGACTTCCTACGAGCAGTACTTC. J is TRBJ2-7 and V is TRBV30; 7 bases are shared with TRBD1. CDR1 is GTSNPN, CDR2 SVGIG, per germline (reference sequence). The trim removed 2 bases at V and 1 base at J, leaving 8 bases unmatched. There are 15 residues in the CDR3.

The chain employs TRBV27 and TRBJ2-1, with D possibly matching TRBD2 (6 bases). From germline, CDR1 is MNHEY and CDR2 SMNVEV (reference sequence). The CDR3 extends over 16 amino acids. V was shortened by 5 bases and J by 8 bases, with 22 bases between the two germline ends. This CDR3 reads CASSTLGGAVRDEQFF. The CDR3 coding sequence is TGTGCCAGCAGTACCCTCGGGGGAGCGGTTAGGGATGAGCAGTTCTTC.

This clone was seen only once. V is TRBV2 and J is TRBJ2-7; a weak D match, TRBD1 (6 bases). The CDR3 sequence is 14 residues long. The V and J ends lost 5 bases and 0 bases respectively, with 11 bases between them. The germline V gene encodes CDR1 SNHLY and CDR2 FYNNEI. CDR3 bases: TGTGCCAGCAGTCGGGACACCGGCTCCTACGAGCAGTACTTC. Translating it yields CASSRDTGSYEQYF.

This clone was seen just once. The rearrangement joins TRBV19 to TRBJ2-1; 7 nucleotides agree with TRBD2. Trimming removed 5 bases from V and 11 bases from J; junction bases left unmatched: 6. Germline assignment: CDR1 LNHDA and CDR2 SQIVND (reference sequence). The CDR3 extends over 12 amino acids. CDR3 DNA: TGTGCCAGTAGTCTCGGGACTACACAGCAGTTCTTC. Protein product: CASSLGTTQQFF.

The chain is built from TRBV29-1 and TRBJ2-7; a weak D match, TRBD2 (6 bases). V lost 4 bases to trimming and J lost 4 bases, with 20 bases between them. Germline V CDR1 and CDR2: SQVTM, ANQGSEA. The CDR3 length is 15 residues. The CDR3 nucleotides read TGCAGCGTTGGGGGTCCGGGAGTTGATGGTTACGAGCAGTACTTC. This gives the protein CSVGGPGVDGYEQYF.

The chain joins TRBV30 to TRBJ1-5, with 7 bases identical to TRBD1. The germline V gene encodes CDR1 GTSNPN and CDR2 SVGIG (reference sequence). After removal of 2 bases from V and 4 bases from J, the junction contained 5 bases not matched to a gene. This CDR3 comprises 14 residues. The CDR3 DNA is TGTGCCTGGAGTAAGGGACAGCTAAATCAGCCCCAGCATTTT. It translates to CAWSKGQLNQPQHF.

This chain joins TRBV5-1 and TRBJ2-5; the match to TRBD2 covers 7 bases. The CDR3 runs 14 residues. J lost 1 base, V lost 2 bases, and 2 bases had no gene match. Per the germline V gene, CDR1 is SGHRS and CDR2 is YFSETQ. Here the CDR3 DNA reads TGCGCCAGCAGCTTAGGCGGGAGCCAAGAGACCCAGTACTTC. Its translation: CASSLGGSQETQYF. Drawing the rest from reference TRBV5-1 and TRBJ2-5, the complete variable domain is KAGVTQTPRYLIKTRGQQVTLSCSPISGHRSVSWYQQTPGQGLQFLFEYFSETQRNKGNFPGRFSGRQFSNSRSEMNVSTLELGDSALYLCASSLGGSQETQYFGPGTRLLVL.